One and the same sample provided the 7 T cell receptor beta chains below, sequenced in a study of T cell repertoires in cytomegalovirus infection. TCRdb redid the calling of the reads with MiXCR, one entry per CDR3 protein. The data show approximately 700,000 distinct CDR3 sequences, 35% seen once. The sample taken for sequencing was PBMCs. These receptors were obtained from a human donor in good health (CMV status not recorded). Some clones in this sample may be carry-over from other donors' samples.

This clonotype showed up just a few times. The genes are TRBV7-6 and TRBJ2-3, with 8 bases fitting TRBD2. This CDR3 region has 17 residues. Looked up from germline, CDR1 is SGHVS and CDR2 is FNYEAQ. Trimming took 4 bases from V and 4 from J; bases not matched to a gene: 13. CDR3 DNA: TGTGCCAGCAGCTCTCCTCCGAGTAGCGGGGTCTCAGATACGCAGTATTTT. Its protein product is CASSSPPSSGVSDTQYF. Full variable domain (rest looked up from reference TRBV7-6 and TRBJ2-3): GAGVSQSPRYKVTKRGQDVALRCDPISGHVSLYWYRQALGQGPEFLTYFNYEAQQDKSGLPNDRFSAERPEGSISTLTIQRTEQRDSAMYRCASSSPPSSGVSDTQYFGPGTRLTVL.

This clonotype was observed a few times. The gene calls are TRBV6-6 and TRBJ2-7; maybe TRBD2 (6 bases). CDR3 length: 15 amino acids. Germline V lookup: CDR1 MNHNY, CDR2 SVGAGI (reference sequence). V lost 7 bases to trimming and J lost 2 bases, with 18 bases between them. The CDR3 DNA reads TGTGCCAGCACCTCCCGCGGGGCGAAGACCTACGAGCAGTACTTC. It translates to CASTSRGAKTYEQYF.

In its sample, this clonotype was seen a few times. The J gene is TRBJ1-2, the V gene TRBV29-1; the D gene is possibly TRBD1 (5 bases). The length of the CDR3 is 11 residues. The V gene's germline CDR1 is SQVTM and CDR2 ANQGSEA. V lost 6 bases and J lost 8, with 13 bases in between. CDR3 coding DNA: TGCAGCGTCCTTCAGGGAGGCGGCTACACCTTC. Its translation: CSVLQGGGYTF.

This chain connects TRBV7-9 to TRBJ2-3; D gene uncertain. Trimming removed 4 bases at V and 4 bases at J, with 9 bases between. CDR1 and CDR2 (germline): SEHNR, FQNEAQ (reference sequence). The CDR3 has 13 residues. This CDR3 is CASSSQCADTQYF. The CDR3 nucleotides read TGTGCCAGCAGCTCACAGTGCGCAGATACGCAGTATTTT. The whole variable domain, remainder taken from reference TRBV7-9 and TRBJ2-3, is DTGVSQNPRHKITKRGQNVTFRCDPISEHNRLYWYRQTLGQGPEFLTYFQNEAQLEKSRLLSDRFSAERPKGSFSTLEIQRTEQGDSAMYLCASSSQCADTQYFGPGTRLTVL.

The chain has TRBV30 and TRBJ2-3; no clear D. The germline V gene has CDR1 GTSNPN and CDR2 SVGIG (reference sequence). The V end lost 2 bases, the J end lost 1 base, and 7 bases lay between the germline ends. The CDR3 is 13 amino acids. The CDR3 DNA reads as TGTGCCTGGAGTAAAGACGGCACAGATACGCAGTATTTT. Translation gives CAWSKDGTDTQYF. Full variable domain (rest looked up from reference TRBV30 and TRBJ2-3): SQTIHQWPATLVQPVGSPLSLECTVEGTSNPNLYWYRQAAGRGLQLLFYSVGIGQISSEVPQNLSASRPQDRQFILSSKKLLLSDSGFYLCAWSKDGTDTQYFGPGTRLTVL.

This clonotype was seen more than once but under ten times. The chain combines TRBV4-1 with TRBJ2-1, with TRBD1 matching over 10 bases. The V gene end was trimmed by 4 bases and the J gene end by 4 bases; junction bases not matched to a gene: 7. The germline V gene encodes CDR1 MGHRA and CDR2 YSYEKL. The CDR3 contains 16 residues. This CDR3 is CASSRARDRGYNEQFF. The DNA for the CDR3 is TGCGCCAGCAGCCGAGCCCGGGACAGGGGTTACAATGAGCAGTTCTTC.

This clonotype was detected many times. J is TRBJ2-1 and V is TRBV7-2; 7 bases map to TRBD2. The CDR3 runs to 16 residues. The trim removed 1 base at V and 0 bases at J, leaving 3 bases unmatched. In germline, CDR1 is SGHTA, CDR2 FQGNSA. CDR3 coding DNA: TGTGCCAGCAGCTTAGTAGCTAGCGGCTCCTACAATGAGCAGTTCTTC. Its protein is CASSLVASGSYNEQFF.